The 25 T cell receptor beta chains in this list originate from one sample, sequenced in a study of blood T cell repertoires in COVID-19. Profiling relied on immunoSEQ multiplex PCR, and the TCRdb table lists in-frame clones only, not all of them. The table includes about 260,000 clones, approximately 87% detected once. The specimen was peripheral blood. Receptors originate from a woman aged 40 to 50 who had recovered from COVID-19.

A few counts support this clone. The chain joins TRBV27 to TRBJ1-1; no clear D. Trimming left V 4 bases short and J 2 bases short, with 8 bases between. This CDR3 has 13 residues. Germline V CDR1 and CDR2: MNHEY, SMNVEV (reference sequence). The CDR3 protein is CASSSRGNTEAFF. The CDR3 DNA reads TGTGCCAGCAGTTCCCGCGGTAACACTGAAGCTTTCTTT.

J is TRBJ2-1 and V is TRBV10-3; 12 nucleotides line up with TRBD2. Germline V gene sequence: CDR1 ENHRY, CDR2 SYGVKD. V lost 10 bases, J lost 5 bases, and 9 bases stayed unmatched. The CDR3 spans 15 residues. CDR3 bases: TGTGCCACCGCAAACGGACTAGCGGGGAACAATGAGCAGTTCTTC. It specifies CATANGLAGNNEQFF.

This chain uses TRBV30 with TRBJ1-6, with D tentatively TRBD1 (5 bases). The CDR3 sequence is 16 residues long. Per the germline V gene, CDR1 is GTSNPN and CDR2 is SVGIG (reference sequence). V lost 4 bases and J lost 2, with 15 bases in between. The CDR3 loop is CAWTRGGVPYNSPLHF. The CDR3 nucleotides read TGTGCCTGGACCCGGGGGGGGGTCCCCTATAATTCACCCCTCCACTTT. Filled out from reference TRBV30 and TRBJ1-6, the complete variable domain reads SQTIHQWPATLVQPVGSPLSLECTVEGTSNPNLYWYRQAAGRGLQLLFYSVGIGQISSEVPQNLSASRPQDRQFILSSKKLLLSDSGFYLCAWTRGGVPYNSPLHFGNGTRLTVT.

The chain links TRBV19 to TRBJ1-2, with a tentative D call TRBD1 (5 bases). Trimming shortened V by 11 bases and J by 3 bases, and 19 bases separated the two germline ends. CDR3 length: 14 amino acids. Germline values: CDR1 LNHDA, CDR2 SQIVND (reference sequence). The CDR3 DNA reads as TGTGCCCGAAGGGGCAGCTCTAAGGACTATGGCTACACCTTC. Protein: CARRGSSKDYGYTF.

This chain connects TRBV9 to TRBJ1-3; D is perhaps TRBD1 (5 bases). V lost 3 bases and J lost 0, with 13 bases in between. This CDR3 is built from 16 residues. The V gene's germline CDR1 is SGDLS and CDR2 YYNGEE. The CDR3 DNA reads TGTGCCAGCAGCGCGGACATGTCAGTCTCTGGAAACACCATATATTTT. Amino acids: CASSADMSVSGNTIYF. The whole variable domain, filled in from reference TRBV9 and TRBJ1-3, reads DSGVTQTPKHLITATGQRVTLRCSPRSGDLSVYWYQQSLDQGLQFLIQYYNGEERAKGNILERFSAQQFPDLHSELNLSSLELGDSALYFCASSADMSVSGNTIYFGEGSWLTVV.

The V call is TRBV28, the J call TRBJ1-2; 12 positions match TRBD1. J lost 6 bases, V lost 4 bases, and 12 bases had no gene match. The CDR3 has 17 amino acids. Per the germline V gene, CDR1 is MDHEN and CDR2 is SYDVKM. CDR3 bases: TGTGCCAGCAGTTCCCCCATGGGACAGGGGGCGGCGAATGGCTACACCTTC. Translation: CASSSPMGQGAANGYTF.

V usage is TRBV20-1 and J usage is TRBJ2-1, with TRBD2 matching over 12 bases. The junction had 6 bases not matched to a gene; V was cut back by 3 bases and J by 9 bases. The CDR3 runs 14 residues. The V gene's germline CDR1 is DFQATT and CDR2 SNEGSKA (reference sequence). CDR3 amino acids: CSASAGTSGFEQFF. For the CDR3, the DNA is TGCAGTGCTAGTGCGGGGACTAGCGGGTTTGAGCAGTTCTTC.

J is TRBJ2-5 and V is TRBV18; 8 bases align to TRBD2. The germline gives CDR1 KGHSH, CDR2 LQKENI. Trimming took 3 bases from V and 2 from J; bases not matched to a gene: 5. The CDR3 is 15 residues long. The CDR3: CASSPGIAGQETQYF. In DNA form, the CDR3 reads TGTGCCAGCTCACCGGGTATAGCGGGGCAAGAGACCCAGTACTTC. The full variable domain, rest sourced from reference TRBV18 and TRBJ2-5, is NAGVMQNPRHLVRRRGQEARLRCSPMKGHSHVYWYRQLPEEGLKFMVYLQKENIIDESGMPKERFSAEFPKEGPSILRIQQVVRGDSAAYFCASSPGIAGQETQYFGPGTRLLVL.

This clone was counted a few times. The chain links TRBV18 to TRBJ1-6, with D uncertain. Per germline, CDR1 KGHSH and CDR2 LQKENI. Trimming took off 5 bases at V and 5 bases at J, with 7 bases between the two ends. This CDR3 is 13 amino acids long. Here the CDR3 reads CASSYDNNSPLHF. The CDR3 DNA follows: TGTGCCAGCTCATACGACAATAATTCACCCCTCCACTTT.

The chain joins TRBV5-6 to TRBJ1-1; 7 nucleotides match TRBD1. The ends lost 3 bases at V and 0 bases at J; junction bases unmatched: 11. The CDR3 consists of 17 residues. The germline gives CDR1 SGHDT, CDR2 YYEEEE. CDR3 coding DNA: TGTGCCAGCAGCTATCCCTGGGGGACAGAGCTGAACACTGAAGCTTTCTTT. Encoded protein: CASSYPWGTELNTEAFF.

This chain links TRBV18 with TRBJ1-4; tentatively, D is TRBD1 (6 bases). Per the germline V gene, CDR1 is KGHSH and CDR2 is LQKENI. V was trimmed by 0 bases and J by 6 bases, leaving 11 bases between them. CDR3 length: 15 amino acids. CDR3 region: CASSPPEGGDEKLFF. In DNA, the CDR3 is TGTGCCAGCTCACCACCAGAGGGGGGGGATGAAAAACTGTTTTTT.

The chain has TRBV9 and TRBJ2-3, with TRBD2 matching 11 bases. This CDR3 has 17 amino acids. J gave up 9 bases and V 0 bases, and 12 bases lay outside the gene matches. Germline CDR1 reads SGDLS; CDR2 reads YYNGEE. The CDR3 DNA follows: TGTGCCAGCAGCGTAGAAGCTAGCGGGGGGCCTCCTCCCACGCAGTATTTT. Protein: CASSVEASGGPPPTQYF.

Only one count was recorded for this clone. J is TRBJ2-7 and V is TRBV5-8; possible D gene TRBD1, 5 bases. CDR1 SGHTS and CDR2 YDEGEE come from the germline V gene. The CDR3 has 15 amino acids. Trimming cost V 2 bases and J 2 bases, with 14 bases left between them. CDR3 sequence reads: CASSLWGGTPYEQYF. The CDR3 DNA sequence: TGTGCCAGCAGCTTATGGGGCGGCACCCCCTACGAGCAGTACTTC. The variable domain in full, with the rest retrieved from reference TRBV5-8 and TRBJ2-7, is EAGVTQSPTHLIKTRGQQATLRCSPISGHTSVYWYQQALGLGLQFLLWYDEGEERNRGNFPPRFSGRQFPNYSSELNVNALELEDSALYLCASSLWGGTPYEQYFGPGTRLTVT.

Regarding this clone: Within the sample, other DNA sequences also encode this same CDR3. The chain employs TRBV9 and TRBJ1-2; no definite D call. Germline-derived CDR1 and CDR2 are SGDLS and YYNGEE. The CDR3 totals 12 residues. V was pared by 0 bases and J by 4 bases, with 4 bases between. In DNA form, the CDR3 reads TGTGCCAGCAGCGTAGCCGGCTATGGCTACACCTTC. Amino acids: CASSVAGYGYTF.

The chain has TRBV6-5 and TRBJ1-2; no definite D call. Germline V gene lookup returns CDR1 MNHEY and CDR2 SVGAGI. Trimming took off 7 bases at V and 1 base at J, with 13 bases between the two ends. The CDR3 is made up of 14 amino acids. The CDR3 region is CASTRTGGNYGYTF. The CDR3 DNA sequence: TGTGCCAGCACCCGAACCGGAGGTAACTATGGCTACACCTTC.

This clone has more than one count but fewer than ten. The rearrangement uses TRBV19 and TRBJ1-2; 8 nucleotides align to TRBD1. The J segment lost 0 bases and the V segment lost 3 bases, leaving 12 bases of the junction unmatched. The CDR3 is 18 amino acids. From germline, CDR1 is LNHDA and CDR2 SQIVND (reference sequence). CDR3 coding DNA: TGTGCCAGTAGTATCCGGACAGGGAAAATTCCCGCTAACTATGGCTACACCTTC. This translates into CASSIRTGKIPANYGYTF.

The chain combines TRBV3-1 (or the pseudogene TRBV3-2) with TRBJ1-1; TRBD1 is a possible D gene (6 bases). CDR3 length: 17 amino acids. Per germline, CDR1 LGHDT and CDR2 YNNKEL (reference sequence). V was cut by 4 bases and J by 6 bases, with 24 bases left in between. The CDR3 reads CASSLDTTGGQFPEAFF. The CDR3 DNA reads as TGTGCCAGCAGCCTCGACACGACAGGAGGACAGTTCCCTGAAGCTTTCTTT.

This chain uses TRBV19 with TRBJ1-1; 8 nucleotides align to TRBD1. Germline V lookup: CDR1 LNHDA, CDR2 SQIVND (reference sequence). V shed 6 bases, J shed 6 bases, and the junction held 15 bases outside the gene matches. This CDR3 has 16 amino acids. The CDR3 loop is CASSPTGQGFNAEAFF. In DNA, the CDR3 is TGTGCCAGTAGCCCTACCGGACAGGGATTCAACGCTGAAGCTTTCTTT.

This sequence joins TRBV6-5 and TRBJ2-3; D is undetermined. V was clipped by 4 bases and J by 2 bases, with 4 bases between them. This CDR3 is built from 12 residues. The germline gives CDR1 MNHEY, CDR2 SVGAGI. DNA of the CDR3: TGTGCCAGCAGTTTTATCACAGATACGCAGTATTTT. Translated: CASSFITDTQYF.

This clone appeared once. The chain couples TRBV18 to TRBJ1-2; D is perhaps TRBD1 (5 bases). The germline V gene has CDR1 KGHSH and CDR2 LQKENI. The CDR3 runs 14 residues. V was shortened by 6 bases and J by 4 bases, with 15 bases between the two germline ends. The CDR3 DNA reads as TGTGCCAGCTCGTGGACGGGGGAACCCTATGGCTACACCTTC. The encoded protein is CASSWTGEPYGYTF.

The genes are TRBV7-9 and TRBJ2-1; 13 nucleotides align to TRBD2. The CDR3 sequence is 16 residues long. The trim removed 4 bases at V and 10 bases at J, leaving 10 bases unmatched. Germline values: CDR1 SEHNR, CDR2 FQNEAQ (reference sequence). The CDR3 protein is CASSSKTSGGRWEQFF. The CDR3 bases are TGTGCCAGCAGCTCGAAGACTAGCGGGGGGCGCTGGGAGCAGTTCTTC.

The chain is built from TRBV13 and TRBJ1-1; D is undetermined. The V and J ends lost 5 bases and 0 bases respectively, with 13 bases between them. The CDR3 has 15 amino acids. The germline V gene encodes CDR1 PRHDT and CDR2 FYEKMQ (reference sequence). The CDR3 region has the DNA TGTGCCAGCAGCCGCGAGACCGACATGAACACTGAAGCTTTCTTT. Residues: CASSRETDMNTEAFF.

The chain carries TRBV7-8 and TRBJ1-3, with 7 bases matching TRBD1. CDR3 length: 17 amino acids. In germline, CDR1 is SGHVS, CDR2 FQNEAQ. Losses at the gene ends were 0 bases for V and 0 bases for J; bases not matched to a gene: 5. The CDR3 bases are TGTGCCAGCAGCTTAGCGAGGACAGGCTACTCTGGAAACACCATATATTTT. Its protein is CASSLARTGYSGNTIYF.

This CDR3 is CASSHLMTARHTTNEKLFF. DNA of the CDR3: TGCGCCAGCAGCCACTTAATGACAGCTCGGCACACAACTAATGAAAAACTGTTTTTT. The rearrangement uses TRBV4-1 and TRBJ1-4, with D possibly TRBD1 on 5 matching bases. The CDR3 sequence is 19 residues long. Germline V CDR1 and CDR2: MGHRA, YSYEKL. V lost 3 bases and J 0 bases, leaving 20 bases between the germline ends.

V and J are TRBV2 and TRBJ1-3; unclear D gene. Germline values: CDR1 SNHLY, CDR2 FYNNEI. The ends were cut back, 4 bases at V and 0 bases at J, with 7 bases in the middle. The CDR3 spans 14 residues. The CDR3 nucleotides read TGTGCCAGCAGTGTGGCCTTCTCTGGAAACACCATATATTTT. Protein: CASSVAFSGNTIYF.